This TCR beta chain was observed in a study of regulatory T cells in long-lasting Graves disease. Notes on the study in general: For persistent Graves' patients, TCR diversity was lower than for newly diagnosed ones. Between persistent patients, 2,500 to 3,500 public clonotypes were shared, exceeding the roughly 940 shared between new patients. Persistent disease exhibited a predilection for TRBV28, TRBJ1-2 and TRBJ2-5.

This clonotype was found many times. Its antigen is unidentified. Libraries of TCR beta came from iRepertoire HTBI primers plus Arm-PCR of CDR3 regions. TCRdb re-derived calls from the multiplex PCR reads in MiXCR, one entry per CDR3 protein. The sample comprises about 360,000 distinct CDR3 sequences, about 16% of which are singletons, and around 20% rests with the top ten. Time point here: newly diagnosed GD, antithyroid drugs for less than 3 months. The TCR library was made from RNA extracted from PBMCs. This CDR3 spans 15 amino acids. Trimming at V came to 4 bases and at J to 2 bases, leaving 7 bases not matched to a gene. CDR1 is SEHNR and CDR2 is FQNEAQ in the germline V gene (reference sequence). The data also belong to a second study, concerning T cells in Graves' hyperthyroidism and ophthalmopathy. Turning to that study: When the TCR CDR3 underwent first-round RT-PCR, the HTBI primer set was used.

The chain couples TRBV7-9 to TRBJ1-2; 7 bases line up with TRBD1. Sequences were derived from peripheral blood mononuclear cells (PBMCs), sampled at new diagnosis, from a patient treated with antithyroid drugs. The receptor comes from a woman under 30 with Graves disease. CDR3: CASSYSGTVNYGYTF. The CDR3 region has the DNA TGTGCCAGCAGCTATTCCGGGACAGTAAACTATGGCTACACCTTC.